Below, 18 T cell receptor beta chains from the same sample are listed, as sequenced in a study of blood T cell repertoires in COVID-19. Only in-frame clones appear in the TCRdb table, and some are missing; sequencing was by immunoSEQ multiplex PCR. The sample records roughly 100,000 clones, more than 85% being singletons. Sample: peripheral blood. These TCRs come from a man aged 50 or older with active or convalescent COVID-19.

The V call is TRBV28, the J call TRBJ1-6; possibly TRBD1 for D (5 bases). The germline V and J ends were trimmed by 5 bases and 10 bases, with 18 bases remaining between them. The CDR3 length is 15 residues. Germline V gene lookup returns CDR1 MDHEN and CDR2 SYDVKM. In DNA, the CDR3 is TGTGCCAGCAGTACCACGACAGTCTTCAAGTCACCCCTCCACTTT. Its translation is CASSTTTVFKSPLHF.

The genes are TRBV28 and TRBJ1-5, with D possibly matching TRBD1 (5 bases). Between the trimmed V and J ends, which lost 2 bases and 4 bases, there was a span of 12 bases. The CDR3 runs to 15 residues. Germline lookup yields CDR1 MDHEN and CDR2 SYDVKM. For the CDR3, the DNA is TGTGCCAGCAGTTTAGACCCAGGGCTTAATCAGCCCCAGCATTTT. It encodes CASSLDPGLNQPQHF.

The V call is TRBV11-2, the J call TRBJ2-7, with D possibly matching TRBD1 (6 bases). This CDR3 contains 13 residues. The V end lost 3 bases, the J end lost 2 bases, and 8 bases lay between the germline ends. Germline assignment: CDR1 SGHAT and CDR2 FQNNGV. The CDR3 is CASSLDSTYEQYV. Here the CDR3 DNA reads TGTGCCAGCAGCTTGGACAGTACCTACGAGCAGTACGTC.

The genes are TRBV10-3 and TRBJ1-1; D is unresolved. Germline V gene lookup returns CDR1 ENHRY and CDR2 SYGVKD. The CDR3 totals 14 residues. V shed 10 bases and J shed 0 bases, with 15 bases lying between them. The CDR3 reads CATLEGNLNTEAFF. The CDR3 DNA reads as TGTGCCACCCTAGAGGGTAACCTGAACACTGAAGCTTTCTTT.

The chain employs TRBV6-5 and TRBJ1-5; possibly TRBD1 for D (6 bases). CDR1 and CDR2 (germline): MNHEY, SVGAGI. There are 14 residues in the CDR3. Trimming removed 10 bases from V and 4 bases from J, with 17 bases in between. Here the CDR3 reads CATMPAGANQPQHF. The CDR3 DNA is TGTGCCACAATGCCGGCGGGGGCGAATCAGCCCCAGCATTTT.

The rearrangement links TRBV5-1 to TRBJ1-4, with 8 bases aligning to TRBD1. The CDR3 loop spans 14 amino acids. V was pared by 5 bases and J by 3 bases, with 3 bases of the junction left unmatched. Germline CDR1 and CDR2: SGHRS and YFSETQ. The CDR3 loop is CASRWTGSNEKLFF. The CDR3 region has the DNA TGCGCCAGCAGGTGGACAGGGTCTAATGAAAAACTGTTTTTT.

The chain links TRBV10-3 to TRBJ1-5; TRBD1 aligns across 7 bases. The V and J ends lost 4 bases and 2 bases, in that order; junction bases with no gene match: 5. CDR1 is ENHRY, CDR2 SYGVKD, per germline. This CDR3 is built from 15 residues. The CDR3 spells CAISVDRAGNQPQHF. DNA for the CDR3: TGTGCCATCAGTGTCGACAGGGCTGGCAATCAGCCCCAGCATTTT.

The rearrangement links TRBV19 to TRBJ2-3; 11 bases agree with TRBD1. Germline V gene sequence: CDR1 LNHDA, CDR2 SQIVND (reference sequence). The CDR3 is 15 residues long. The trim removed 5 bases at V and 4 bases at J, leaving 5 bases unmatched. As DNA, the CDR3 is TGTGCCAGTAGTCCCCGGGACAGGGGGTCAGATACGCAGTATTTT. Translated: CASSPRDRGSDTQYF.

The genes are TRBV14 and TRBJ1-3; D gene ambiguous. Germline values: CDR1 SGHDN, CDR2 FVKESK. There are 15 residues in the CDR3. V gave up 2 bases and J gave up 2 bases, with 10 bases separating them. The DNA for the CDR3 is TGTGCCAGCAGCCAACAACAGCCACCTGGAAACACCATATATTTT. Its translation is CASSQQQPPGNTIYF. Full variable domain (missing parts from reference TRBV14 and TRBJ1-3): EAGVTQFPSHSVIEKGQTVTLRCDPISGHDNLYWYRRVMGKEIKFLLHFVKESKQDESGMPNNRFLAERTGGTYSTLKVQPAELEDSGVYFCASSQQQPPGNTIYFGEGSWLTVV.

The DNA for the CDR3 is TGTGCCAGTAGTATGAACAGGGACACCGGGGAGCTGTTTTTT. It translates to CASSMNRDTGELFF. The V call is TRBV19, the J call TRBJ2-2, with D perhaps TRBD1 (6 bases). The length of the CDR3 is 14 residues. Trimming pared 3 bases from V and 3 bases from J, leaving 8 bases between. The germline V gene encodes CDR1 LNHDA and CDR2 SQIVND (reference sequence). Full variable domain (outside the CDR3, taken from reference TRBV19 and TRBJ2-2): DGGITQSPKYLFRKEGQNVTLSCEQNLNHDAMYWYRQDPGQGLRLIYYSQIVNDFQKGDIAEGYSVSREKKESFPLTVTSAQKNPTAFYLCASSMNRDTGELFFGEGSRLTVL.

The chain couples TRBV27 to TRBJ2-2; D is uncertain. V was clipped by 6 bases and J by 4 bases, with 18 bases between them. Germline V gives CDR1 MNHEY, CDR2 SMNVEV (reference sequence). The CDR3 contains 16 residues. The DNA of the CDR3 is TGTGCCAGCAGCCCTCGAACGACGGCGGTCACCGGGGAGCTGTTTTTT. Encoded protein: CASSPRTTAVTGELFF.

This rearrangement joins TRBV1 to TRBJ1-1; the table's D gene call, TRBD1, was not cross checked with the DNA. TRBV1 is deemed a pseudogene. The CDR3 is 17 amino acids. The CDR3 region has the DNA TGCACCAGCAGCCGGGGACAGGGGAATCGGATGAACACTGAAGCTTTCTTT. Translated, it gives CTSSRGQGNRMNTEAFF.

This clone was counted once. The J gene is TRBJ2-7, the V gene TRBV7-2; 10 bases are shared with TRBD2. The CDR3 runs 16 residues. The V segment lost 1 base and the J segment 6 bases; nucleotides outside the gene matches: 9. Germline V gene data show CDR1 as SGHTA and CDR2 as FQGNSA. The CDR3 DNA sequence: TGTGCCAGCAGCTTAGGCAGGCTAGCGGGGGTCGCCGAGCAGTACTTC. It specifies CASSLGRLAGVAEQYF.

The gene calls are TRBV28 and TRBJ1-5; D is ambiguous. Germline V lookup: CDR1 MDHEN, CDR2 SYDVKM. The CDR3 consists of 14 residues. The germline V and J ends were trimmed by 5 bases and 4 bases, with 12 bases remaining between them. The DNA for the CDR3 is TGTGCCAGCAGTCCCCCCACCGGTAATCAGCCCCAGCATTTT. This gives the protein CASSPPTGNQPQHF.

The V gene is TRBV6-5, the J gene TRBJ1-5, with TRBD1 matching over 7 bases. CDR1 and CDR2 from the germline V gene are MNHEY and SVGAGI. This CDR3 has 15 amino acids. V shed 5 bases, J shed 6 bases, and the junction held 10 bases outside the gene matches. The CDR3 sequence: CASSPGRGTSQPQHF. CDR3 in DNA: TGTGCCAGCAGTCCAGGCAGGGGGACTAGTCAGCCCCAGCATTTT.

The CDR3 region is CASSLWAGGRSSQHF. In DNA, the CDR3 is TGTGCCAGCAGTTTATGGGCAGGGGGCCGCTCGTCCCAGCATTTT. The chain links TRBV28 to TRBJ1-5, with 8 bases fitting TRBD1. The junction had 9 bases not matched to a gene; V was cut back by 0 bases and J by 11 bases. The germline CDR1 and CDR2 sequences are MDHEN and SYDVKM. The CDR3 contains 15 residues.

This sequence joins TRBV7-2 and TRBJ2-3; 9 bases agree with TRBD1. This CDR3 is 15 amino acids long. Germline V gives CDR1 SGHTA, CDR2 FQGNSA. Unmatched junction bases numbered 6, after V lost 6 bases and J lost 2 bases. This CDR3 is CASSPGTGFTDTQYF. CDR3 coding DNA: TGTGCCAGCAGTCCCGGGACAGGGTTCACAGATACGCAGTATTTT.

V is TRBV16 and J is TRBJ1-1; D is ambiguous. This CDR3 is 12 amino acids long. Germline lookup yields CDR1 KGHSY and CDR2 FQNENV. The ends were cut back, 0 bases at V and 8 bases at J, with 7 bases in the middle. The CDR3: CASSQSTVEAFF. CDR3 nucleotide sequence: TGTGCCAGCAGCCAATCCACAGTGGAAGCTTTCTTT.